Following are 14 T cell receptor beta chains from one sample sequenced in a study of T cells after yellow fever vaccination. TCRdb reprocessed the 5' RACE reads with MiXCR, giving one entry per CDR3 protein. This sample has hundreds of thousands of distinct CDR3 sequences, with approximately 13% found just once. The input for sequencing was PBMCs, taken on the day of the yellow fever booster vaccination. The receptor set was obtained from a man between 25 and 39 years old who received the YFV17D yellow fever vaccine.

This clonotype was observed once. Written as DNA, the CDR3 is TGTGCCAGCAGCCAAGATCGGGGCGGGATAACAGATACGCAGTATTTT. Protein product: CASSQDRGGITDTQYF. This chain connects TRBV4-2 to TRBJ2-3; D perhaps matches TRBD2 (6 bases). The V end lost 0 bases, the J end lost 3 bases, and 13 bases lay between the germline ends. CDR3 length: 16 amino acids. Germline values: CDR1 LGHNA, CDR2 YNFKEQ.

The V gene is TRBV7-2, the J gene TRBJ2-7; 10 nucleotides align to TRBD2. Per the germline V gene, CDR1 is SGHTA and CDR2 is FQGNSA. The ends lost 2 bases at V and 2 bases at J; junction bases unmatched: 3. CDR3 length: 15 residues. The CDR3 DNA follows: TGTGCCAGCAGCTTACTAGCGGGAGCTACCTACGAGCAGTACTTC. Encoded protein: CASSLLAGATYEQYF.

Comments on this clonotype: Lacking the conserved final phenylalanine or tryptophan, this CDR3 likely reflects a read error. Because the CDR3's place on the DNA is in doubt, the DNA is left out and the CDR3 is given as listed by TCRdb. J is TRBJ2-2 and V is TRBV5-4. The CDR3 is made up of 14 amino acids, end residues included. Per the germline V gene, CDR1 is SGHNT and CDR2 is YYREEE (reference sequence). Here the CDR3 reads CASGLGLGCWELLC.

V and J are TRBV6-1 and TRBJ2-6; D unresolved. The germline gives CDR1 MNHNS, CDR2 SASEGT. The CDR3 runs to 14 residues. Trimming removed 7 bases from V and 2 bases from J, with 9 bases in between. The CDR3 DNA reads as TGTGCCAGCATGGTCGGGCCTGGGGCCAACGTCCTGACTTTC. Translating it yields CASMVGPGANVLTF.

V and J are TRBV7-9 and TRBJ2-3, with D uncertain. Germline loops: CDR1 SEHNR, CDR2 FQNEAQ (reference sequence). CDR3 length equals 13 residues. V was cut by 3 bases and J by 7 bases, with 11 bases left in between. The CDR3, as DNA: TGTGCCAGCAGCTTTTTAGAGCCCCATACGCAGTATTTT. Protein product: CASSFLEPHTQYF. Complete variable domain (other parts from reference TRBV7-9 and TRBJ2-3): DTGVSQNPRHKITKRGQNVTFRCDPISEHNRLYWYRQTLGQGPEFLTYFQNEAQLEKSRLLSDRFSAERPKGSFSTLEIQRTEQGDSAMYLCASSFLEPHTQYFGPGTRLTVL.

This clonotype has just a few counts. The J gene is TRBJ1-5, the V gene TRBV5-1; D is unclear. The length of the CDR3 is 15 residues. The V end lost 5 bases, the J end lost 1 base, and 13 bases lay between the germline ends. Germline lookup yields CDR1 SGHRS and CDR2 YFSETQ. CDR3 coding DNA: TGCGCCAGCAGAGCGGGGAGCGGAAGCAATCAGCCCCAGCATTTT. This sequence encodes CASRAGSGSNQPQHF.

This chain links TRBV27 with TRBJ2-6; maybe TRBD2 (5 bases). The CDR3 is made up of 13 amino acids. V dropped 3 bases and J dropped 15 bases, with 15 bases sitting between them. Germline CDR1 and CDR2: MNHEY and SMNVEV (reference sequence). Written as DNA, the CDR3 is TGTGCCAGCAGTTTGAGGGCCGGGCATTCCCTGACTTTC. Encoded protein: CASSLRAGHSLTF.

In regard to this clonotype: The junction differs from germline at one of its ends, possibly a read error. The chain employs TRBV5-4 and TRBJ2-1, with D hard to call. This CDR3 comprises 12 residues. The germline V gene has CDR1 SGHNT and CDR2 YYREEE (reference sequence). This CDR3 reads CASSLVGNEPFF. The CDR3 DNA sequence: TGTGCCAGCAGCTTGGTCGGCAATGAGCCGTTCTTC. The whole variable domain, filled in from reference TRBV5-4 and TRBJ2-1, reads ETGVTQSPTHLIKTRGQQVTLRCSSQSGHNTVSWYQQALGQGPQFIFQYYREEENGRGNFPPRFSGLQFPNYSSELNVNALELDDSALYLCASSLVGNEPFFGPGTRLTVL.

This chain joins TRBV5-1 and TRBJ2-7; 8 positions match TRBD1. Per germline, CDR1 SGHRS and CDR2 YFSETQ. Trimming cost V 3 bases and J 0 bases; bases outside gene matches: 8. This CDR3 has 16 amino acids. CDR3 nucleotides: TGCGCCAGCAGCTCCAACCCAGGGGGCGTCTCCTACGAGCAGTACTTC. This translates into CASSSNPGGVSYEQYF.

The rearrangement links TRBV6-2 or TRBV6-3 to TRBJ2-2, with a tentative D call TRBD2 (5 bases). From germline, CDR1 is MNHEY and CDR2 SVGEGT. Trimming removed 2 bases at V and 8 bases at J, with 6 bases between. CDR3 size: 12 residues. The CDR3 nucleotides read TGTGCCAGCAGTTACCGAGGGGGGGAGCTGTTTTTT. It is translated as CASSYRGGELFF.

The chain couples TRBV9 to TRBJ2-5, with 8 bases matching TRBD1. CDR1 SGDLS and CDR2 YYNGEE come from the germline V gene. The CDR3 sequence is 15 residues long. Germline trimming cut 1 base from V and 4 bases from J; bases unmatched to any gene: 6. This CDR3 is CASSVSPDRGETQYF. Written as DNA, the CDR3 is TGTGCCAGCAGCGTATCACCCGACAGGGGAGAGACCCAGTACTTC.

V gene TRBV25-1 combines with J gene TRBJ2-1; D is tentatively TRBD1 or TRBD2 (5 bases each). Trimming stripped 3 bases from V and 0 bases from J, with 12 bases between. The germline V gene encodes CDR1 MGHDK and CDR2 SYGVNS. This CDR3 comprises 16 residues. CDR3 residues: CASSDPGPRSYNEQFF. Written as DNA, the CDR3 is TGTGCCAGCAGTGACCCGGGACCCCGCTCCTACAATGAGCAGTTCTTC.

V gene TRBV7-2 combines with J gene TRBJ2-7; no clear D. The CDR3 is 15 amino acids. V shed 5 bases and J shed 4 bases, with 18 bases lying between them. Per the germline V gene, CDR1 is SGHTA and CDR2 is FQGNSA. CDR3 in amino acids: CASSPSSGNGYEQYF. CDR3 sequence (DNA): TGTGCCAGCAGCCCTAGTTCGGGCAATGGTTACGAGCAGTACTTC.

This clonotype was found many times. The rearrangement joins TRBV9 to TRBJ2-5, with a weak D call TRBD1 (5 bases). The CDR3 has 15 amino acids. The V end lost 0 bases, the J end lost 2 bases, and 11 bases lay between the germline ends. Germline lookup yields CDR1 SGDLS and CDR2 YYNGEE. This CDR3 is CASSVGDSRQETQYF. CDR3 DNA sequence: TGTGCCAGCAGCGTAGGTGACAGCCGACAAGAGACCCAGTACTTC.